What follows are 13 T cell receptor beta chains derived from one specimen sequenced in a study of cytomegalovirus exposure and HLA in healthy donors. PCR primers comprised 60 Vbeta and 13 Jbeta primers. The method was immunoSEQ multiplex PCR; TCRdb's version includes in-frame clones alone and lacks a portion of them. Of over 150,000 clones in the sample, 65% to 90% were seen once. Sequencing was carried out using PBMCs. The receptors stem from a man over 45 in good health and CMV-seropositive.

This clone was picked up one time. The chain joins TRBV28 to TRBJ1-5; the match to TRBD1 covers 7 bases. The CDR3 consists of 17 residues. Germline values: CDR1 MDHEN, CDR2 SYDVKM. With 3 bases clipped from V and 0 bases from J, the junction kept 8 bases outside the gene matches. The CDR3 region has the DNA TGTGCCAGCAGTTTTCAGGGACAGTTGAATAGCAATCAGCCCCAGCATTTT. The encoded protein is CASSFQGQLNSNQPQHF. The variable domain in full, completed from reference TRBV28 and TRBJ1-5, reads DVKVTQSSRYLVKRTGEKVFLECVQDMDHENMFWYRQDPGLGLRLIYFSYDVKMKEKGDIPEGYSVSREKKERFSLILESASTNQTSMYLCASSFQGQLNSNQPQHFGDGTRLSIL.

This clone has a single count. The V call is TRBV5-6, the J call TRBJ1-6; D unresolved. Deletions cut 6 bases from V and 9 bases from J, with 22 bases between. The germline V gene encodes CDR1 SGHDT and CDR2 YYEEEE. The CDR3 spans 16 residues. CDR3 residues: CASNTRRELPGSPLHF. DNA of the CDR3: TGTGCCAGCAATACTCGACGGGAACTCCCTGGTTCACCCCTCCACTTT.

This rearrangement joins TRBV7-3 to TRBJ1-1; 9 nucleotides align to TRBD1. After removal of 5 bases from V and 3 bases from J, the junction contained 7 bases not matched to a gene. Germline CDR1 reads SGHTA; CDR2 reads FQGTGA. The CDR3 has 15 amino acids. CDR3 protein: CASSPYRGPDTEAFF. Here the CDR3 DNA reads TGTGCCAGCAGCCCGTACAGGGGGCCTGACACTGAAGCTTTCTTT.

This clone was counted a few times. As DNA, the CDR3 is TGTGCCTGGAGTGTTGGAGTTAGGGCGGGCACCGGGGAGCTGTTTTTT. Protein: CAWSVGVRAGTGELFF. The gene calls are TRBV30 and TRBJ2-2, with a possible D match to TRBD2 (5 bases). The germline CDR1 and CDR2 sequences are GTSNPN and SVGIG (reference sequence). The CDR3 spans 16 residues. The V gene lost 0 bases and the J gene lost 4 bases, with 15 bases spanning the gap.

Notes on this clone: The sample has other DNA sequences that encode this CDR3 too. Written as DNA, the CDR3 is TGTGCCAGCAGCTCCGGACAGGGGACTGAAGCTTTCTTT. This codes for CASSSGQGTEAFF. The chain couples TRBV28 to TRBJ1-1; 9 nucleotides agree with TRBD1. The ends lost 6 bases at V and 5 bases at J; junction bases unmatched: 4. The CDR3 is 13 residues long. The V gene's germline CDR1 is MDHEN and CDR2 SYDVKM.

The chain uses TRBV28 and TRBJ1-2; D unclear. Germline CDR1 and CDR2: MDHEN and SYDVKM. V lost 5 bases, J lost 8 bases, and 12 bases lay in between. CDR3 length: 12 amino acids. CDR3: CASSISLRGYTF. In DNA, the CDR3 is TGTGCCAGCAGTATCTCTCTGAGGGGCTACACCTTC.

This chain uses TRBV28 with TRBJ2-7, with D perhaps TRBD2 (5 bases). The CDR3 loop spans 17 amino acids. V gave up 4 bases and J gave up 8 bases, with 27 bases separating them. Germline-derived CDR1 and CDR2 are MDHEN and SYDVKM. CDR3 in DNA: TGTGCCAGCAGTTCCGCTCCGAGGGCAGAGTTAAAAACGCAGCAGTACTTC. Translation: CASSSAPRAELKTQQYF.

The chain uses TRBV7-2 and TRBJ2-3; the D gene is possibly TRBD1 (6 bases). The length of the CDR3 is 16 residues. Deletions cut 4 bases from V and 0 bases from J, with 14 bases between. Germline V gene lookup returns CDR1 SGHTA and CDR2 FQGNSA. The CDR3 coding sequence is TGTGCCAGCAGCTCCCCATGGGACACTAGCACAGATACGCAGTATTTT. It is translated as CASSSPWDTSTDTQYF.

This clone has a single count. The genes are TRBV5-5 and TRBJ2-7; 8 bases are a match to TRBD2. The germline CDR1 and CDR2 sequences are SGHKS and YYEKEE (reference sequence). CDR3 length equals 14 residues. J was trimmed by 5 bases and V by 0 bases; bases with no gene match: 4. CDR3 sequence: CASSLAAGEHEQYF. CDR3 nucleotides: TGTGCCAGCAGCTTGGCAGCGGGAGAACACGAGCAGTACTTC.

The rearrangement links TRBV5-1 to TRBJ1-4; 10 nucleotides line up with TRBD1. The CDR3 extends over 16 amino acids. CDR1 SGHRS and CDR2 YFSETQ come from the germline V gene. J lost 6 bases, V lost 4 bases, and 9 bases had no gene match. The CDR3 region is CASSPGDRGRHEKLFF. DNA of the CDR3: TGCGCCAGCAGCCCAGGGGACAGGGGACGCCATGAAAAACTGTTTTTT.

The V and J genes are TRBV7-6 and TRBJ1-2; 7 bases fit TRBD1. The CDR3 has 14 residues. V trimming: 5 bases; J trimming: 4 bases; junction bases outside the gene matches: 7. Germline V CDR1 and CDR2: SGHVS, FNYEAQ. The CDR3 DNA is TGTGCCAGCAGCCCTAGGGACAGCGGCTATGGCTACACCTTC. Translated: CASSPRDSGYGYTF.

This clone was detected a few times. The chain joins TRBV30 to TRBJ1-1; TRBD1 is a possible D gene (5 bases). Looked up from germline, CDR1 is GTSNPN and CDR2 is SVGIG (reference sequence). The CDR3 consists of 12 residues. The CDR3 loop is CMAGIMNTEAFF. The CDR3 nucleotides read TGTATGGCAGGGATTATGAACACTGAAGCTTTCTTT.

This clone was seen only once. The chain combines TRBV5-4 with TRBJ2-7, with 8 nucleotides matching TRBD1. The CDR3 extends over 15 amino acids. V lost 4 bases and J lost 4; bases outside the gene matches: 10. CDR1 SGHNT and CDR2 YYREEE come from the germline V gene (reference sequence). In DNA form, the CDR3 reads TGTGCCAGCAGCCCCAGTGGCAGGGGGCGTTACGAGCAGTACTTC. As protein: CASSPSGRGRYEQYF.